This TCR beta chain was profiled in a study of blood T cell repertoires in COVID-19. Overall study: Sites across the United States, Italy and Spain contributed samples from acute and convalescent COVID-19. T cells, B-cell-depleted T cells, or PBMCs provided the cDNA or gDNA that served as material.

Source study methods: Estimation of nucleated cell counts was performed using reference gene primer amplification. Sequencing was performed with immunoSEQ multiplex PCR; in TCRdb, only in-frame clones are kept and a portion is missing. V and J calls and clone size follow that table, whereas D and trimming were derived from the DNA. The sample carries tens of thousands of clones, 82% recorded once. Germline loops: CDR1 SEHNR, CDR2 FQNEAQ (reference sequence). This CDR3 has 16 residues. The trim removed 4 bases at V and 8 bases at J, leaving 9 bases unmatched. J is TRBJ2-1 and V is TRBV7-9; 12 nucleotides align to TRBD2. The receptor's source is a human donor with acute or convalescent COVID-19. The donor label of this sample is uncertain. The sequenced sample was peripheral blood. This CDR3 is CASSSELAGGFDEQFF. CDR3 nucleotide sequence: TGTGCCAGCAGCTCAGAACTAGCGGGGGGATTCGATGAGCAGTTCTTC.